Listed here are 32 T cell receptor beta chains from one sample, sequenced in a study of cytomegalovirus exposure and HLA in healthy donors. Measured with immunoSEQ multiplex PCR; TCRdb has only the in-frame clones, and not every one. The sample holds 130,000 or so clones, about 88% seen once. The sample consisted of PBMCs. The receptors come from a woman between 18 and 30 years old in good health and CMV-seropositive.

V and J are TRBV7-2 and TRBJ2-7, with D possibly TRBD1 on 5 matching bases. V lost 3 bases and J 2 bases, leaving 14 bases between the germline ends. From germline, CDR1 is SGHTA and CDR2 FQGNSA. The CDR3 length is 15 residues. CDR3 sequence: CASSLEHRSAYEQYF. The CDR3 DNA reads as TGTGCCAGCAGCTTGGAGCACAGGTCCGCCTACGAGCAGTACTTC.

This clone was detected only once. The gene calls are TRBV30 and TRBJ2-5; TRBD2 matches 13 bases. The ends lost 0 bases at V and 4 bases at J; junction bases unmatched: 5. Looked up from germline, CDR1 is GTSNPN and CDR2 is SVGIG (reference sequence). The CDR3 covers 16 residues. The CDR3 loop is CAWSVTSGGRLETQYF. The CDR3 bases are TGTGCCTGGAGTGTGACTAGCGGGGGGCGGTTAGAGACCCAGTACTTC.

The chain uses TRBV4-1 and TRBJ1-2; no clear D gene. This CDR3 comprises 14 residues. V was clipped by 6 bases and J by 4 bases, with 15 bases between them. From germline, CDR1 is MGHRA and CDR2 YSYEKL. The CDR3 DNA sequence: TGCGCCAGCAGTTCATCCGGGGTATCCTATGGCTACACCTTC. Its protein is CASSSSGVSYGYTF.

The V and J genes are TRBV29-1 and TRBJ2-1; D is ambiguous. The V end lost 7 bases, the J end lost 6 bases, and 10 bases lay between the germline ends. CDR3 length: 11 amino acids. Germline-derived CDR1 and CDR2 are SQVTM and ANQGSEA. The CDR3 nucleotides are TGCAGCGGGCTCCCAGGCAATGAGCAGTTCTTC. Amino acid sequence: CSGLPGNEQFF.

The rearrangement joins TRBV7-2 to TRBJ2-7, with 14 bases that match TRBD2. The CDR3 runs 14 residues. With 5 bases clipped from V and 7 bases from J, the junction kept 4 bases outside the gene matches. Germline-derived CDR1 and CDR2 are SGHTA and FQGNSA. The CDR3: CASSVGLAGVEQYF. The CDR3 DNA reads as TGTGCCAGCAGCGTGGGACTAGCGGGGGTGGAGCAGTACTTC.

This chain joins TRBV28 and TRBJ1-1; no clear D. Germline values: CDR1 MDHEN, CDR2 SYDVKM. CDR3 length equals 13 residues. The V end was cut by 8 bases, the J end by 2 bases, with 12 bases between. As DNA, the CDR3 is TGTGCCAGCCGAGAGTCGCTTAACACTGAAGCTTTCTTT. It yields the protein CASRESLNTEAFF. The full variable domain, rest sourced from reference TRBV28 and TRBJ1-1, is DVKVTQSSRYLVKRTGEKVFLECVQDMDHENMFWYRQDPGLGLRLIYFSYDVKMKEKGDIPEGYSVSREKKERFSLILESASTNQTSMYLCASRESLNTEAFFGQGTRLTVV.

The V and J genes are TRBV29-1 and TRBJ2-7, with 13 bases identical to TRBD2. CDR1 and CDR2 from the germline V gene are SQVTM and ANQGSEA. The CDR3 contains 17 residues. The J segment lost 0 bases and the V segment lost 1 base, leaving 6 bases of the junction unmatched. The CDR3 region has the DNA TGCAGCGTTGAAGGACTAGCGGGGGGACTTCCCTCCTACGAGCAGTACTTC. It specifies CSVEGLAGGLPSYEQYF.

V is TRBV2 and J is TRBJ2-3, with TRBD2 matching 13 bases. Trimming at V came to 8 bases and at J to 0 bases, leaving 8 bases not matched to a gene. This CDR3 has 17 amino acids. The germline gives CDR1 SNHLY, CDR2 FYNNEI. CDR3 amino acids: CASSTSGGYPSTDTQYF. In DNA form, the CDR3 reads TGTGCCAGCTCGACTAGCGGGGGGTACCCTAGCACAGATACGCAGTATTTT.

The V and J genes are TRBV5-4 and TRBJ2-5; TRBD1 is a possible D gene (5 bases). Per the germline V gene, CDR1 is SGHNT and CDR2 is YYREEE (reference sequence). There are 15 residues in the CDR3. Trimming removed 2 bases from V and 3 bases from J, with 14 bases in between. The CDR3 DNA is TGTGCCAGCAGCTTAACAGGAAAGGGGAAAGAGACCCAGTACTTC. This gives the protein CASSLTGKGKETQYF.

The genes are TRBV18 and TRBJ2-7; D perhaps matches TRBD1 (5 bases). Germline assignment: CDR1 KGHSH and CDR2 LQKENI. The CDR3 runs 13 residues. The ends were cut back, 6 bases at V and 3 bases at J, with 12 bases in the middle. The CDR3 bases are TGTGCCAGCTCGCCTTTAGACAGCTACGAGCAGTACTTC. This sequence encodes CASSPLDSYEQYF.

The chain combines TRBV30 with TRBJ1-1, with TRBD1 as a possible D gene (6 bases). CDR3 length equals 14 residues. The germline gives CDR1 GTSNPN, CDR2 SVGIG (reference sequence). Trimming took 4 bases from V and 6 from J, leaving 18 bases between them. CDR3 region: CAWNTGGAGAEAFF. The CDR3 region has the DNA TGTGCCTGGAACACCGGGGGGGCCGGGGCTGAAGCTTTCTTT.

The J gene is TRBJ1-1, the V gene TRBV5-6, with TRBD1 identical over 7 bases. The ends lost 4 bases at V and 0 bases at J; junction bases unmatched: 9. CDR1 is SGHDT, CDR2 YYEEEE, per germline. The CDR3 covers 16 residues. The CDR3 spells CASSPGQQGLNTEAFF. For the CDR3, the DNA is TGTGCCAGCAGCCCGGGGCAACAGGGGCTGAACACTGAAGCTTTCTTT.

The V and J genes are TRBV15 and TRBJ2-7; possible D gene TRBD2, 7 bases. V shed 1 base and J shed 0 bases, with 10 bases lying between them. This CDR3 contains 15 residues. The germline CDR1 and CDR2 sequences are LNHNV and YYDKDF (reference sequence). CDR3 DNA: TGTGCCACCAGCAGAGTTGCGGGGGCCTCCTACGAGCAGTACTTC. This sequence encodes CATSRVAGASYEQYF.

The genes are TRBV11-2 and TRBJ2-1; tentative D call: TRBD1 (5 bases). This CDR3 is built from 14 residues. The germline gives CDR1 SGHAT, CDR2 FQNNGV. V was cut by 4 bases and J by 4 bases, with 11 bases left in between. Here the CDR3 DNA reads TGTGCCAGCAGCTCAGGGTCGTATTACAATGAGCAGTTCTTC. Its translation: CASSSGSYYNEQFF. Drawing the rest from reference TRBV11-2 and TRBJ2-1, the complete variable domain is EAGVAQSPRYKIIEKRQSVAFWCNPISGHATLYWYQQILGQGPKLLIQFQNNGVVDDSQLPKDRFSAERLKGVDSTLKIQPAKLEDSAVYLCASSSGSYYNEQFFGPGTRLTVL.

This chain uses TRBV9 with TRBJ2-3; perhaps TRBD2 as D (6 bases). Between the trimmed V and J ends, which lost 4 bases and 2 bases, there was a span of 14 bases. This CDR3 is 15 amino acids long. In germline, CDR1 is SGDLS, CDR2 YYNGEE. The CDR3, as DNA: TGTGCCAGCAGCCCAGGGAGGTCCACCACAGATACGCAGTATTTT. It encodes CASSPGRSTTDTQYF.

This clone has more than one count but fewer than ten. The CDR3 nucleotides read TGTGCCAGCAGCTCTTCAGGGGCCACTAATTCACCCCTCCACTTT. Residues: CASSSSGATNSPLHF. This chain uses TRBV7-9 with TRBJ1-6, with TRBD1 as a possible D gene (6 bases). Trimming stripped 4 bases from V and 6 bases from J, with 13 bases between. Germline CDR1 and CDR2: SEHNR and FQNEAQ (reference sequence). The CDR3 loop spans 15 amino acids.

V usage is TRBV5-8 and J usage is TRBJ2-5, with 8 bases aligning to TRBD1. From germline, CDR1 is SGHTS and CDR2 YDEGEE. V gave up 4 bases and J gave up 4 bases; unmatched junction bases: 6. The CDR3 runs to 14 residues. For the CDR3, the DNA is TGTGCCAGCAGCCCAGAAACAGGGGGAGAGACCCAGTACTTC. Encoded protein: CASSPETGGETQYF.

This chain connects TRBV5-6 to TRBJ2-2, with 7 bases fitting TRBD2. The junction had 7 bases not matched to a gene; V was cut back by 2 bases and J by 0 bases. Germline assignment: CDR1 SGHDT and CDR2 YYEEEE. CDR3 length: 17 residues. For the CDR3, the DNA is TGTGCCAGCAGCTTTCCCCGGGGAGGGACGAACACCGGGGAGCTGTTTTTT. The encoded protein is CASSFPRGGTNTGELFF.

The rearrangement joins TRBV28 to TRBJ2-2, with a tentative D call TRBD1 (5 bases). This CDR3 is 15 amino acids long. The germline V gene encodes CDR1 MDHEN and CDR2 SYDVKM. Between the trimmed V and J ends, which lost 5 bases and 1 base, there was a span of 11 bases. The CDR3 spells CASSLYTGNTGELFF. DNA of the CDR3: TGTGCCAGCAGTCTCTACACAGGGAACACCGGGGAGCTGTTTTTT.

This clone was detected once. The genes are TRBV4-3 and TRBJ2-7; a weak D match, TRBD1 (7 bases). Trimming took 3 bases from V and 4 from J, leaving 13 bases between them. This CDR3 contains 14 residues. Germline values: CDR1 LGHNA, CDR2 YSLEER. CDR3 nucleotide sequence: TGCGCCAGCAGCCAGCAGGGGGGTGGGTACGAGCAGTACTTC. This codes for CASSQQGGGYEQYF.

The table lists this clone with a count of one. V is TRBV19 and J is TRBJ2-1; 8 bases fit TRBD2. Trimming cost V 2 bases and J 10 bases; bases outside gene matches: 7. The CDR3 covers 14 residues. Germline loops: CDR1 LNHDA, CDR2 SQIVND (reference sequence). As DNA, the CDR3 is TGTGCCAGTAGTATATCCGGGGGGGCTTGGGAGCAGTTCTTC. It codes for CASSISGGAWEQFF.

The CDR3 nucleotides are TGTGCCAGCAGCTCGGGACAGGGGACTGAAGCTTTCTTT. Translation gives CASSSGQGTEAFF. This rearrangement joins TRBV5-5 to TRBJ1-1; 10 bases are a match to TRBD1. From germline, CDR1 is SGHKS and CDR2 YYEKEE (reference sequence). V shed 3 bases and J 5 bases; nucleotides not matched to a gene: 1. The CDR3 runs to 13 residues. Full variable domain (rest looked up from reference TRBV5-5 and TRBJ1-1): DAGVTQSPTHLIKTRGQQVTLRCSPISGHKSVSWYQQVLGQGPQFIFQYYEKEERGRGNFPDRFSARQFPNYSSELNVNALLLGDSALYLCASSSGQGTEAFFGQGTRLTVV.

V usage is TRBV2 and J usage is TRBJ2-3; TRBD2 matches at 7 bases. With V trimmed by 3 bases and J by 3 bases, 6 bases remained unmatched. Germline V gives CDR1 SNHLY, CDR2 FYNNEI. The CDR3 runs 15 residues. The CDR3 nucleotides read TGTGCCAGCAGTGAGGTCGGCGGGGGTACAGATACGCAGTATTTT. This sequence encodes CASSEVGGGTDTQYF.

This rearrangement joins TRBV27 to TRBJ1-1; the match to TRBD1 covers 9 bases. This CDR3 region has 17 residues. Germline values: CDR1 MNHEY, CDR2 SMNVEV (reference sequence). J lost 1 base, V lost 6 bases, and 12 bases had no gene match. CDR3 sequence reads: CASSSLQGARENTEAFF. CDR3 sequence (DNA): TGTGCCAGCAGCTCACTACAGGGGGCTAGGGAGAACACTGAAGCTTTCTTT.

V and J are TRBV10-2 and TRBJ2-7, with 7 bases that match TRBD1. Per germline, CDR1 WSHSY and CDR2 SAAADI. Trimming removed 6 bases from V and 3 bases from J; junction bases left unmatched: 8. The CDR3 has 14 residues. The CDR3 protein is CASSETGTDYEQYF. Written as DNA, the CDR3 is TGCGCCAGCAGCGAGACCGGGACAGACTACGAGCAGTACTTC.

The V and J genes are TRBV7-2 and TRBJ2-3; no clear D gene. This CDR3 has 15 residues. V was shortened by 2 bases and J by 1 base, with 10 bases between the two germline ends. Looked up from germline, CDR1 is SGHTA and CDR2 is FQGNSA. CDR3 nucleotides: TGTGCCAGCAGCTTACCAGCGCTCCGCACAGATACGCAGTATTTT. Amino acids: CASSLPALRTDTQYF. The variable domain in full, with the rest retrieved from reference TRBV7-2 and TRBJ2-3, is GAGVSQSPSNKVTEKGKDVELRCDPISGHTALYWYRQSLGQGLEFLIYFQGNSAPDKSGLPSDRFSAERTGGSVSTLTIQRTQQEDSAVYLCASSLPALRTDTQYFGPGTRLTVL.

The chain joins TRBV19 to TRBJ2-7; 8 nucleotides line up with TRBD2. Germline CDR1 and CDR2: LNHDA and SQIVND (reference sequence). The CDR3 is 15 amino acids. V dropped 3 bases and J dropped 3; count of bases not matched to a gene: 7. CDR3 loop: CASSITGGGRYEQYF. DNA of the CDR3: TGTGCCAGTAGTATCACCGGCGGGGGGCGCTACGAGCAGTACTTC.

CDR3 nucleotide sequence: TGTGCCAGCACAGAGACTAGCGGGTTTACAAGCACAGATACGCAGTATTTT. This codes for CASTETSGFTSTDTQYF. The chain links TRBV7-9 to TRBJ2-3, with 10 positions matching TRBD2. The CDR3 totals 17 residues. Unmatched junction bases numbered 10, after V lost 7 bases and J lost 0 bases. The germline gives CDR1 SEHNR, CDR2 FQNEAQ (reference sequence).

The J gene is TRBJ1-6, the V gene TRBV4-3, with TRBD1 identical over 10 bases. This CDR3 has 19 amino acids. Germline CDR1 and CDR2: LGHNA and YSLEER. V was clipped by 5 bases and J by 4 bases; unmatched bases: 14. The CDR3 sequence is CASSSTGGLFGGYNSPLHF. In DNA, the CDR3 is TGCGCCAGCAGCTCGACAGGGGGCCTTTTTGGGGGTTATAATTCACCCCTCCACTTT.

The J gene is TRBJ2-2, the V gene TRBV7-6; D gene uncertain. The germline V gene has CDR1 SGHVS and CDR2 FNYEAQ. V was pared by 3 bases and J by 6 bases, with 5 bases between. The CDR3 has 12 residues. CDR3 nucleotides: TGTGCCAGCAGCTTCGGGTCCGGGGAGCTGTTTTTT. Translated, it gives CASSFGSGELFF.

The chain is built from TRBV27 and TRBJ1-2, with TRBD1 matching over 7 bases. From germline, CDR1 is MNHEY and CDR2 SMNVEV (reference sequence). V lost 6 bases and J lost 2; bases outside the gene matches: 3. CDR3 size: 13 residues. The CDR3 spells CASRPTGNYGYTF. The CDR3 DNA reads as TGTGCCAGCAGACCGACAGGGAACTATGGCTACACCTTC.

The chain couples TRBV7-9 to TRBJ1-6; TRBD1 agrees at 7 bases. The V segment lost 1 base and the J segment 8 bases; nucleotides outside the gene matches: 14. Germline values: CDR1 SEHNR, CDR2 FQNEAQ (reference sequence). The CDR3 has 18 residues. CDR3: CASSLEGQGGYLDSPLHF. The DNA of the CDR3 is TGTGCCAGCAGCTTAGAAGGGCAGGGGGGCTACTTGGATTCACCCCTCCACTTT.